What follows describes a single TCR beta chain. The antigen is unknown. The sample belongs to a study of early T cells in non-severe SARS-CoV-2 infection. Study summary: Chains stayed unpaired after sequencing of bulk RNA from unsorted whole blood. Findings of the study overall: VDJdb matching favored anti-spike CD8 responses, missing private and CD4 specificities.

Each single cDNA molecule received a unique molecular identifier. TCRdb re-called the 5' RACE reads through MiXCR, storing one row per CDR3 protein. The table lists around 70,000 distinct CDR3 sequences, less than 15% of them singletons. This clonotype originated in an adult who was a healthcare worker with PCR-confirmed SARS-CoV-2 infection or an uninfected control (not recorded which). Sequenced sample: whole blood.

The CDR3 region has the DNA TGTGCCAGCAGGAAAGAGGATCAGCCCCAGCATTTT. It is translated as CASRKEDQPQHF. This chain joins TRBV12-3 or TRBV12-4 and TRBJ1-5; D gene unclear. The V end was cut by 6 bases, the J end by 5 bases, with 8 bases between. The CDR3 has 12 residues.